This passage covers 5 T cell receptor beta chains from one sample sequenced in a study of radiotherapy plus CTLA-4 blockade in lung cancer. The protocol was immunoSEQ multiplex PCR, while the TCRdb copy is restricted to in-frame clones and leaves out a portion. The profile covers 90,000 to 100,000 clones, with 60% to 75% appearing a single time and 2.5% to 3.5% taken by the ten largest. Source: peripheral blood, taken from a patient treated with radiotherapy plus ipilimumab. These receptors were taken from a human donor with non-small cell lung cancer who had a partial response to radiotherapy plus ipilimumab. Some clones in this sample may be carry-over from other donors' samples.

This clone was found a few times. The CDR3 DNA reads TGCGCCAGCAGCTTCCCAGGTTCTGGCTACACCTTC. This codes for CASSFPGSGYTF. V and J are TRBV5-1 and TRBJ1-2; unclear D gene. CDR3 size: 12 residues. V was shortened by 2 bases and J by 7 bases, with 9 bases between the two germline ends. Germline CDR1 reads SGHRS; CDR2 reads YFSETQ. Full variable domain (remainder filled in from reference TRBV5-1 and TRBJ1-2): KAGVTQTPRYLIKTRGQQVTLSCSPISGHRSVSWYQQTPGQGLQFLFEYFSETQRNKGNFPGRFSGRQFSNSRSEMNVSTLELGDSALYLCASSFPGSGYTFGSGTRLTVV.

The chain joins TRBV5-1 to TRBJ2-7; 8 nucleotides line up with TRBD1. The V gene end was trimmed by 4 bases and the J gene end by 2 bases; junction bases not matched to a gene: 11. The CDR3 loop spans 16 amino acids. The germline V gene encodes CDR1 SGHRS and CDR2 YFSETQ. As DNA, the CDR3 is TGCGCCAGCAGCGAAACGGACAGGGCCCTAACCTACGAGCAGTACTTC. This codes for CASSETDRALTYEQYF.

This sequence joins TRBV19 and TRBJ1-5; TRBD1 agrees at 7 bases. After removal of 3 bases from V and 2 bases from J, the junction contained 7 bases not matched to a gene. The length of the CDR3 is 16 residues. In germline, CDR1 is LNHDA, CDR2 SQIVND (reference sequence). The CDR3 spells CASSIRGQGGNQPQHF. Here the CDR3 DNA reads TGTGCCAGTAGTATTAGGGGGCAGGGAGGCAATCAGCCCCAGCATTTT.

The chain joins TRBV29-1 to TRBJ2-5; 10 nucleotides line up with TRBD1. The V segment lost 7 bases and the J segment 5 bases; nucleotides outside the gene matches: 10. The CDR3 extends over 14 amino acids. Germline assignment: CDR1 SQVTM and CDR2 ANQGSEA. CDR3 residues: CSAKGDRGHETQYF. CDR3 sequence (DNA): TGCAGCGCCAAGGGAGACAGGGGGCATGAGACCCAGTACTTC.

This chain links TRBV6-1 with TRBJ1-3, with 7 bases matching TRBD1. Germline V gives CDR1 MNHNS, CDR2 SASEGT. The CDR3 has 14 residues. With 2 bases clipped from V and 8 bases from J, the junction kept 6 bases outside the gene matches. DNA of the CDR3: TGTGCCAGCAGTGAATTTGGACAGGTCGACACCATATATTTT. It specifies CASSEFGQVDTIYF.